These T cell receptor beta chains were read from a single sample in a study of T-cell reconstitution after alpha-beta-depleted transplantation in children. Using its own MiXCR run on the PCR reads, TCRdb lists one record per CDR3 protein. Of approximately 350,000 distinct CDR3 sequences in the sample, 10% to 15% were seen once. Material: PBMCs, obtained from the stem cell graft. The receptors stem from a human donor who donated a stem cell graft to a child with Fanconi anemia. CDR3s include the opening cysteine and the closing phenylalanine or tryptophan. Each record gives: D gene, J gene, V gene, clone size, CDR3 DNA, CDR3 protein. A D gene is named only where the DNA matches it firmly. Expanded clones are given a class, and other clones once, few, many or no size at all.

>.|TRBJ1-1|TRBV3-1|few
TGTGCCAGCAGCCAAAGCAGGTACACTGAAGCTTTCTTT
CASSQSRYTEAFF
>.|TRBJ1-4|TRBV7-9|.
TGTGCCAGCAGCTTAGAAGGGGGTGAAAAACTGTTTTTT
CASSLEGGEKLFF
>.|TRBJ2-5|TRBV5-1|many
TGCGCCAGCAGCTTGGTGGGCAGTCAAGAGACCCAGTACTTC
CASSLVGSQETQYF
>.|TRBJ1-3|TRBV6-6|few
TGTGCCAGCAGCCTCGGGCCCGGGGACACCATATATTTT
CASSLGPGDTIYF
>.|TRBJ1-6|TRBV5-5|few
TGTGCCAGCAGCTCTGGTGGGAGGGGTAATTCACCCCTCCACTTT
CASSSGGRGNSPLHF
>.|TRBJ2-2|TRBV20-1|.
TGCAGTGCCATCAGGCGGACCACGGACGGGGAGCTGTTTTTT
CSAIRRTTDGELFF
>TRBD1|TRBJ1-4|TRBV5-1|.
TGCGCCAGCAGCGCAGGGACAGCTGAAAAACTGTTTTTT
CASSAGTAEKLFF
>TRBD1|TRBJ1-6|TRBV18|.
TGTGCCAGCTCACCAGCAGGGGGGAATTCACCCCTCCACTTT
CASSPAGGNSPLHF
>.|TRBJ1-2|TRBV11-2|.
TGTGCCAGCAGCCCGGGGGAAAGCTATGGCTACACCTTC
CASSPGESYGYTF
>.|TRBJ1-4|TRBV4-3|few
TGCGCCAGCAGCCCTATGGGAGCGGCTACTGAAAAACTGTTTTTT
CASSPMGAATEKLFF